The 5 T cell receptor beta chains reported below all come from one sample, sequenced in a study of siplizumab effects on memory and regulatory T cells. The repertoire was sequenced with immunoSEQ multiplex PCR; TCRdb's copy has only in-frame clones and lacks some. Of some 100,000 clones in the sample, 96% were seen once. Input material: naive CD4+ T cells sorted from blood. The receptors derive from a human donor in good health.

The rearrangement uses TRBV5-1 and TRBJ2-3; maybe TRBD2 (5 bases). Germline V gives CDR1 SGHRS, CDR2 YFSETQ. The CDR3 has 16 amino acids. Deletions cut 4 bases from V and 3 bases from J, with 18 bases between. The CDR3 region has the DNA TGCGCCAGCAGCATAAGTTCGGGAAAACTGACAGATACGCAGTATTTT. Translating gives CASSISSGKLTDTQYF.

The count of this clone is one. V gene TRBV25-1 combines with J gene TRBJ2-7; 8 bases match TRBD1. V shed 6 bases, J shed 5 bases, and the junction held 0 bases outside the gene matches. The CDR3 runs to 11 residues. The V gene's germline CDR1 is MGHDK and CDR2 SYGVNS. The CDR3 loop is CASRDRDEQYF. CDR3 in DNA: TGTGCCAGCAGGGACAGGGACGAGCAGTACTTC.

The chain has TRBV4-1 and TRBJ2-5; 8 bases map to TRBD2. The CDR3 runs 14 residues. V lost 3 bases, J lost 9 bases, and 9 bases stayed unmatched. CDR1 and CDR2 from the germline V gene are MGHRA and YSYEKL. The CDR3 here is CASSQTGGVGAQYF. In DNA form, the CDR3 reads TGCGCCAGCAGCCAGACGGGGGGGGTCGGAGCCCAGTACTTC.

CDR3 bases: TGTGCCAGCAGCGTATTCCCACATCCGGGCAGCACAGATACGCAGTATTTT. It is translated as CASSVFPHPGSTDTQYF. The chain couples TRBV9 to TRBJ2-3; D not resolved. Germline V lookup: CDR1 SGDLS, CDR2 YYNGEE. Trimming stripped 1 base from V and 0 bases from J, with 15 bases between. This CDR3 spans 17 amino acids.

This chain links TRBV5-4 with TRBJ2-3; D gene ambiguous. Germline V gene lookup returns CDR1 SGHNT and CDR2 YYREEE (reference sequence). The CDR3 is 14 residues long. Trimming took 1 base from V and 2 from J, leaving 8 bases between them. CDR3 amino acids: CASSLTTATDTQYF. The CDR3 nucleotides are TGTGCCAGCAGCTTGACCACTGCCACAGATACGCAGTATTTT.